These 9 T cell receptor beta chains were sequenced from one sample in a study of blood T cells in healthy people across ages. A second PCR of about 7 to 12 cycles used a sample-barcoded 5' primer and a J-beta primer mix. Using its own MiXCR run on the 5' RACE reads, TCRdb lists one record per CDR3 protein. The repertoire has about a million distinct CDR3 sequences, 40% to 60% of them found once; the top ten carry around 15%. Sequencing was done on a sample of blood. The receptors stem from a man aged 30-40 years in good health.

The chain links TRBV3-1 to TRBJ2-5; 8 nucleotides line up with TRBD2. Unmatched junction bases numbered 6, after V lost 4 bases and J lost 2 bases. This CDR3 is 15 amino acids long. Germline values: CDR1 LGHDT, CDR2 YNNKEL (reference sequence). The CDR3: CASSPERERQETQYF. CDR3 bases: TGTGCCAGCAGCCCCGAGCGGGAGAGACAAGAGACCCAGTACTTC.

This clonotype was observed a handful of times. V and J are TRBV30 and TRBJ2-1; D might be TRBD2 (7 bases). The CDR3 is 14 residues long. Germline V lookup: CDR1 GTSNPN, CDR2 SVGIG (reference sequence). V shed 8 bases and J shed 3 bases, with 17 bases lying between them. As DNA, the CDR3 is TGTGCCGCGGGGAGGGGGGGCCTCTACAATGAGCAGTTCTTC. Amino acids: CAAGRGGLYNEQFF.

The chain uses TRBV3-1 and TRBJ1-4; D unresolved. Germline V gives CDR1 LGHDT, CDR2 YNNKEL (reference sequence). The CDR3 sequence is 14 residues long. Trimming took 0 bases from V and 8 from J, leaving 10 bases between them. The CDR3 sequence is CASSQEGYQEKLFF. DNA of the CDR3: TGTGCCAGCAGCCAAGAGGGGTATCAGGAAAAACTGTTTTTT.

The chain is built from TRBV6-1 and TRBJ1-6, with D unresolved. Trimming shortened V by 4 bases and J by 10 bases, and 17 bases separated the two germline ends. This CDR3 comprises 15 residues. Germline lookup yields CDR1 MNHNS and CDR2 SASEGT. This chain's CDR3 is CASSGTPDPPSPLHF. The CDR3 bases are TGTGCCAGCAGTGGAACCCCGGACCCGCCCTCACCCCTCCACTTT.

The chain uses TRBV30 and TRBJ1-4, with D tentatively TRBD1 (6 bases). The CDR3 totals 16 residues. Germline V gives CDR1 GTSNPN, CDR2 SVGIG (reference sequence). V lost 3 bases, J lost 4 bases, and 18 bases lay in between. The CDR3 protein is CAWSRGNLGGNEKLFF. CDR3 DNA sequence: TGTGCCTGGAGCCGGGGCAACCTAGGGGGTAATGAAAAACTGTTTTTT.

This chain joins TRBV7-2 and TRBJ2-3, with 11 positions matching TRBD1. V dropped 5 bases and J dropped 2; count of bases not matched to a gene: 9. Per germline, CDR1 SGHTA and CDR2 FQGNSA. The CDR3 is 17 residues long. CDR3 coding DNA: TGTGCCAGCAGCGGCTCCGGGACAGGGGGTCTCACAGATACGCAGTATTTT. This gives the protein CASSGSGTGGLTDTQYF.

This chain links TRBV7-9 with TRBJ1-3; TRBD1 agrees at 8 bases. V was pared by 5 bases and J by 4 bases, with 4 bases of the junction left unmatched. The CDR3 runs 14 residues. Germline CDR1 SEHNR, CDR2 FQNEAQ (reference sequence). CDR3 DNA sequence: TGTGCCAGCAGCGCGGACAGGGTAGGAAACACCATATATTTT. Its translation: CASSADRVGNTIYF.

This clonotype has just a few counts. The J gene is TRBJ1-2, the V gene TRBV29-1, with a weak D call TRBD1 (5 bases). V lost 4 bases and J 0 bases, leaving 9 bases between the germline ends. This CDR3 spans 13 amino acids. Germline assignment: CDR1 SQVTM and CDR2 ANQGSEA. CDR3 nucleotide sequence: TGCAGCGTTGTCAGGGCTACTAACTATGGCTACACCTTC. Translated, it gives CSVVRATNYGYTF.

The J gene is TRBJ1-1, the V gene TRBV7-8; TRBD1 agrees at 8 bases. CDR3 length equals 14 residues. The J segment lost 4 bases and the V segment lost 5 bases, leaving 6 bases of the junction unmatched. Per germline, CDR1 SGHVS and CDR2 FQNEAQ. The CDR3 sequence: CASSRQGMGTEAFF. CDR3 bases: TGTGCCAGCAGCCGACAGGGGATGGGCACTGAAGCTTTCTTT.